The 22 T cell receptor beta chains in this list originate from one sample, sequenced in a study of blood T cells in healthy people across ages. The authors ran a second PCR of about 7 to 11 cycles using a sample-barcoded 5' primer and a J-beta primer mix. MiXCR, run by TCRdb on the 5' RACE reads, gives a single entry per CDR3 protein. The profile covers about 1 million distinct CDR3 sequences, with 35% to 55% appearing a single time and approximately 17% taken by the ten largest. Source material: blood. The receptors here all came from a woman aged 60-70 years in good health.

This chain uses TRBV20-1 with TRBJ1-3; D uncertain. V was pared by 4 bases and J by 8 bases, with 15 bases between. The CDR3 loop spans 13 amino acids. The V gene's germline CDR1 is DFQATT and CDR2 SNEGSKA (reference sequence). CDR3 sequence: CSANDPHTDTIYF. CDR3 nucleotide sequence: TGCAGTGCTAATGACCCGCACACGGACACCATATATTTT.

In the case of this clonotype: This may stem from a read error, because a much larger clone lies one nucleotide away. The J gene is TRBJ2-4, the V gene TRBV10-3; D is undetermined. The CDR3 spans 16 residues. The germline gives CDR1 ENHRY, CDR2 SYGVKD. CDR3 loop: CAVSEYGRGAKNIQYF. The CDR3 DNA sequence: TGTGCCGTCAGTGAGTATGGACGTGGTGCCAAAAACATTCAGTACTTC.

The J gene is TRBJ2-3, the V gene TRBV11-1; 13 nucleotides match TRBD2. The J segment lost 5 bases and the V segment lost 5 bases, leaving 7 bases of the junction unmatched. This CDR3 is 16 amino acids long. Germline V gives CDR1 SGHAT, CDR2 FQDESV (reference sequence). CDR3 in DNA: TGTGCCAGCAGCCGAGGACTAGCGGGAGACCGAGATACGCAGTATTTT. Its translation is CASSRGLAGDRDTQYF.

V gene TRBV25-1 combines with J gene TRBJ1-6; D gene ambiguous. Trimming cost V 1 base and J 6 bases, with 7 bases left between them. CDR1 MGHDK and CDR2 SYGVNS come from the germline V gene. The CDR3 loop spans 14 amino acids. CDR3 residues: CASSESKVNSPLHF. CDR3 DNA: TGTGCCAGCAGTGAATCGAAAGTTAATTCACCCCTCCACTTT. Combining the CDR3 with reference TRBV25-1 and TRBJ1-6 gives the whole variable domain EADIYQTPRYLVIGTGKKITLECSQTMGHDKMYWYQQDPGMELHLIHYSYGVNSTEKGDLSSESTVSRIRTEHFPLTLESARPSHTSQYLCASSESKVNSPLHFGNGTRLTVT.

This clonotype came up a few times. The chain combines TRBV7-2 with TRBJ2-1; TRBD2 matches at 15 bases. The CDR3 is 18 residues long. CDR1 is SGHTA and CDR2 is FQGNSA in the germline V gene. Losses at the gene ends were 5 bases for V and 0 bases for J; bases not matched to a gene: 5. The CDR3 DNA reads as TGTGCCAGCAGCAGGACTAGCGGGAGGGCAAGCTCCTACAATGAGCAGTTCTTC. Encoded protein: CASSRTSGRASSYNEQFF.

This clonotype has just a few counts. The CDR3 bases are TGCGCCAGCAGCTTGGAGTCTGCGGCACCCTACAATGAGCAGTACTTC. It codes for CASSLESAAPYNEQYF. The chain links TRBV5-1 to TRBJ2-7; unclear D gene. The germline V gene encodes CDR1 SGHRS and CDR2 YFSETQ. Trimming shortened V by 0 bases and J by 7 bases, and 20 bases separated the two germline ends. The CDR3 has 16 residues.

CDR3 DNA sequence: TGCAGCGTTGTAGAGTTAGCGGGAGTTGGAGAGCAGTTCTTC. It codes for CSVVELAGVGEQFF. J is TRBJ2-1 and V is TRBV29-1; TRBD2 matches 9 bases. This CDR3 spans 14 amino acids. J gave up 10 bases and V 4 bases, and 11 bases lay outside the gene matches. Germline V lookup: CDR1 SQVTM, CDR2 ANQGSEA.

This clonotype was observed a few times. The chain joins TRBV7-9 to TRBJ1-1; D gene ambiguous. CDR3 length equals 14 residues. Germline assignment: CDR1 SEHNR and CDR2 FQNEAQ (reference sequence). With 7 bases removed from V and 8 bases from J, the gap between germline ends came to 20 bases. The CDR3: CASTPGSNPGEAFF. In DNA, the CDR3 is TGTGCCAGCACCCCCGGGAGTAATCCGGGGGAAGCTTTCTTT. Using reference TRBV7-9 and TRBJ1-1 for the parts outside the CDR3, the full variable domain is DTGVSQNPRHKITKRGQNVTFRCDPISEHNRLYWYRQTLGQGPEFLTYFQNEAQLEKSRLLSDRFSAERPKGSFSTLEIQRTEQGDSAMYLCASTPGSNPGEAFFGQGTRLTVV.

In DNA form, the CDR3 reads TGTGCCAGCAGCCCGGCGCGGGAATACCCTGAGCAGTTCTTC. It codes for CASSPAREYPEQFF. V is TRBV11-2 and J is TRBJ2-1, with a possible D match to TRBD2 (6 bases). With 5 bases removed from V and 9 bases from J, the gap between germline ends came to 17 bases. Per the germline V gene, CDR1 is SGHAT and CDR2 is FQNNGV. The CDR3 runs to 14 residues.

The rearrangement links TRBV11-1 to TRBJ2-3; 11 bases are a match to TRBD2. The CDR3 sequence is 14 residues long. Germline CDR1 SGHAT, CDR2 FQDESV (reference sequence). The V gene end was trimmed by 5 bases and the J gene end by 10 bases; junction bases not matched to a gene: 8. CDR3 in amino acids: CASSTGLAERSQYF. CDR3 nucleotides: TGTGCCAGCAGCACGGGACTAGCGGAGCGGTCGCAGTATTTT.

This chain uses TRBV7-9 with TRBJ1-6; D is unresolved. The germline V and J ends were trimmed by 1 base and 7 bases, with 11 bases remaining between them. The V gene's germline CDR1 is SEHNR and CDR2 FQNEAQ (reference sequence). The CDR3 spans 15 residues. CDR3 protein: CASSLVGVGNSPLHF. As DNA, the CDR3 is TGTGCCAGCAGCTTAGTTGGGGTCGGGAATTCACCCCTCCACTTT.

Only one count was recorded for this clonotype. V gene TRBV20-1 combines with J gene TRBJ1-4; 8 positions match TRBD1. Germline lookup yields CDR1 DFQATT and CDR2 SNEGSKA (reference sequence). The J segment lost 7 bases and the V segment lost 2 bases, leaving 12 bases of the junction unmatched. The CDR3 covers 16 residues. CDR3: CSARPQGAQIFEKLFF. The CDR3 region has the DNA TGCAGTGCTAGACCTCAGGGGGCGCAGATTTTTGAAAAACTGTTTTTT.

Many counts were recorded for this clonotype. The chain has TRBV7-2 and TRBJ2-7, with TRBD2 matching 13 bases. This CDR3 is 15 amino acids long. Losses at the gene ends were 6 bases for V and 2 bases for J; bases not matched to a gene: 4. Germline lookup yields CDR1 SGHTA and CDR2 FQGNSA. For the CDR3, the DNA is TGTGCCAGCAGGTCGGGACTAGCGGGACCCTACGAGCAGTACTTC. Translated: CASRSGLAGPYEQYF. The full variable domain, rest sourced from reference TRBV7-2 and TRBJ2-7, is GAGVSQSPSNKVTEKGKDVELRCDPISGHTALYWYRQSLGQGLEFLIYFQGNSAPDKSGLPSDRFSAERTGGSVSTLTIQRTQQEDSAVYLCASRSGLAGPYEQYFGPGTRLTVT.

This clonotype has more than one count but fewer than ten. The CDR3 reads CASSYSPGGDTQYF. CDR3 nucleotides: TGTGCCAGCAGTTACTCCCCTGGCGGGGATACGCAGTATTTT. The J gene is TRBJ2-3, the V gene TRBV6-2 or TRBV6-3; D perhaps matches TRBD2 (5 bases). This CDR3 region has 14 residues. The V gene's germline CDR1 is MNHEY and CDR2 SVGEGT. The V and J ends lost 0 bases and 6 bases respectively, with 10 bases between them.

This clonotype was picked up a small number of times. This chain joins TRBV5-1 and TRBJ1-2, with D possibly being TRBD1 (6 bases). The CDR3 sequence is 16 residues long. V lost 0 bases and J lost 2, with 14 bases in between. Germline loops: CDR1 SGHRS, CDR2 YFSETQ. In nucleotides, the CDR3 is TGCGCCAGCAGCTTGGCTAGACAGGAGAAAAACTATGGCTACACCTTC. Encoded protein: CASSLARQEKNYGYTF.

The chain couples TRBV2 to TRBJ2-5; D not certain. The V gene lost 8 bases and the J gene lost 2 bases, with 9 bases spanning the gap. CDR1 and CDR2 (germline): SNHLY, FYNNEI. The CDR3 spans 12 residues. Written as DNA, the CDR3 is TGTGCCAGCGGTCGGAGACAAGAGACCCAGTACTTC. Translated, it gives CASGRRQETQYF.

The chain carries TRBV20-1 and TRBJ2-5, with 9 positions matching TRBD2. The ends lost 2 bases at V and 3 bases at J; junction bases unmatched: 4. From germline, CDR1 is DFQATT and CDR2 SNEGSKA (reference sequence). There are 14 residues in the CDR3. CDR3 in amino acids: CSARPGLAEETQYF. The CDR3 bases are TGCAGTGCTAGACCGGGACTAGCCGAAGAGACCCAGTACTTC.

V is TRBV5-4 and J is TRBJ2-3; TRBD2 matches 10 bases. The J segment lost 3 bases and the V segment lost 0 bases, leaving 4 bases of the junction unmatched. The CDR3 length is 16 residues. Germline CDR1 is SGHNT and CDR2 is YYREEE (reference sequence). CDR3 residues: CASSLDLAGVTDTQYF. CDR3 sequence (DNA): TGTGCCAGCAGCTTGGACCTAGCGGGAGTTACAGATACGCAGTATTTT. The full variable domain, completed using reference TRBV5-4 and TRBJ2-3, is ETGVTQSPTHLIKTRGQQVTLRCSSQSGHNTVSWYQQALGQGPQFIFQYYREEENGRGNFPPRFSGLQFPNYSSELNVNALELDDSALYLCASSLDLAGVTDTQYFGPGTRLTVL.

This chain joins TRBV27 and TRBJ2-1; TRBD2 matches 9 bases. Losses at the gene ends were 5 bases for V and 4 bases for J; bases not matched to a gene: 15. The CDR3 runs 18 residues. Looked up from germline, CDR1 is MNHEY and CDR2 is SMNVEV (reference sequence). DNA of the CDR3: TGTGCCAGCAGTCCTCGGGTTAGCGGGGGTAGCGGTTACAATGAGCAGTTCTTC. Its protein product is CASSPRVSGGSGYNEQFF.

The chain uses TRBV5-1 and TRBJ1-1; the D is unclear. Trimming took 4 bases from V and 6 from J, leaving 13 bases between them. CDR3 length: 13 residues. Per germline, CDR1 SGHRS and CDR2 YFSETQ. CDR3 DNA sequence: TGCGCCAGCAGCCCACAAGGTGCGGCTGAAGCTTTCTTT. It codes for CASSPQGAAEAFF.

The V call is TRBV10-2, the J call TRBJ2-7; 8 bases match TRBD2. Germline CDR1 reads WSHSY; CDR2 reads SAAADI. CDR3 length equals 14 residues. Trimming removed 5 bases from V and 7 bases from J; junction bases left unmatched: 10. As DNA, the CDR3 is TGCGCCAGCAGTTGGACTAGCCCATCGGATGAGCAGTACTTC. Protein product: CASSWTSPSDEQYF.

CDR3 loop: CSAQREDRTYSNQPQHF. CDR3 nucleotide sequence: TGCAGTGCCCAACGGGAGGACAGAACGTATAGCAATCAGCCCCAGCATTTT. This chain joins TRBV20-1 and TRBJ1-5, with D perhaps TRBD1 (6 bases). This CDR3 spans 17 amino acids. V was cut by 6 bases and J by 0 bases, with 21 bases left in between. CDR1 is DFQATT and CDR2 is SNEGSKA in the germline V gene (reference sequence).